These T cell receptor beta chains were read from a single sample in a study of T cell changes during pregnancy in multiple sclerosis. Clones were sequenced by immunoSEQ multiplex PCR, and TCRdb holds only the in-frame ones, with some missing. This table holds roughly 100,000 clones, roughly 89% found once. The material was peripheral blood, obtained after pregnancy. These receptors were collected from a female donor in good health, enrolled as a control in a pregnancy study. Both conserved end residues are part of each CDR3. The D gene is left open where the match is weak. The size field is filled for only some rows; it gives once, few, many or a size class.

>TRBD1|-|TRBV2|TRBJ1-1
CASTRTGAGVNTEAFF
TGTGCCAGCACCCGGACAGGGGCAGGAGTCAACACTGAAGCTTTCTTT
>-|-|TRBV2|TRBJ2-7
CASSGQGVHEQYF
TGTGCCAGCAGTGGTCAGGGCGTCCACGAGCAGTACTTC
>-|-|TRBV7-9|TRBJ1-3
CASSFRAARGSGNTIYF
TGTGCCAGCAGCTTCCGGGCGGCCCGGGGCTCTGGAAACACCATATATTTT
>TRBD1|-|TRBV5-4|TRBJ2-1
CASSPGTGGIDEQFF
TGTGCCAGCAGCCCCGGGACAGGGGGTATAGATGAGCAGTTCTTC
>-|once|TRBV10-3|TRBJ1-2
CAISEEASANYGYTF
TGTGCCATCAGTGAAGAAGCTAGCGCTAACTATGGCTACACCTTC
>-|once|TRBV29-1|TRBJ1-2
CSVPDSSLMGYTF
TGCAGCGTTCCGGACAGCTCCTTAATGGGCTACACCTTC
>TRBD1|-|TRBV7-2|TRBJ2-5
CASSPDRNQETQYF
TGTGCCAGCAGCCCGGACAGGAACCAAGAGACCCAGTACTTC
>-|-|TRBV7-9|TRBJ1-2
CASSSSGLLVGGYGYTF
TGTGCCAGCAGCTCCTCGGGACTCTTGGTGGGTGGCTATGGCTACACCTTC
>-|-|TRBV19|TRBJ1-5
CASSREGQPQHF
TGTGCCAGTAGTAGGGAGGGTCAGCCCCAGCATTTT
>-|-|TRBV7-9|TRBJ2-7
CASSFNTGSYEQYF
TGTGCCAGCAGCTTCAATACAGGATCCTACGAGCAGTACTTC
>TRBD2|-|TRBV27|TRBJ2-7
CASSLGRGTEQYF
TGTGCCAGCAGTTTGGGGCGGGGGACCGAGCAGTACTTC
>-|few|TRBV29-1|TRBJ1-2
CSVEDGVERYGYTF
TGCAGCGTTGAAGATGGAGTGGAGCGCTATGGCTACACCTTC
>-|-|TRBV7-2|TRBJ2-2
CASSLAGGLTGELFF
TGTGCCAGCAGCTTAGCGGGGGGGCTGACCGGGGAGCTGTTTTTT
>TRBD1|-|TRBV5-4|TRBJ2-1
CASIKGQAPSSYNEQFF
TGTGCCAGCATAAAAGGACAGGCTCCTAGCTCCTACAATGAGCAGTTCTTC
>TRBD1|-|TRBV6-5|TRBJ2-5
CASSKGQGKETQYF
TGTGCCAGCAGTAAGGGACAGGGCAAAGAGACCCAGTACTTC
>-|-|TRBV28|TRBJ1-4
CASSSSGIFSF
TGTGCCAGCAGTTCCTCCGGGATCTTCTCTTTT
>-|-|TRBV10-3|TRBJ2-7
CAISESYRTDEQYF
TGTGCCATCAGTGAGTCGTACAGGACAGACGAGCAGTACTTC
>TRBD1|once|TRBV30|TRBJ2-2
CAWSSGGNTGELFF
TGTGCCTGGAGTTCAGGGGGCAACACCGGGGAGCTGTTTTTT
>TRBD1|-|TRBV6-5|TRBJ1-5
CASTWTGRNQPQHF
TGTGCCAGCACCTGGACAGGACGCAATCAGCCCCAGCATTTT
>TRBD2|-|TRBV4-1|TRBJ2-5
CASTGGGQETQYF
TGCGCCAGCACCGGGGGGGGGCAAGAGACCCAGTACTTC
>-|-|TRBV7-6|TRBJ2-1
CASSSQWGGGNEQFF
TGTGCCAGCAGCTCCCAATGGGGGGGCGGAAATGAGCAGTTCTTC
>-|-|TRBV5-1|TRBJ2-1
CASSTARTEEQFF
TGCGCCAGCAGCACCGCCCGGACTGAGGAGCAGTTCTTC
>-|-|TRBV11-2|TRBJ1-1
CASSSGLGEAFF
TGTGCCAGCAGCTCGGGACTTGGTGAAGCTTTCTTT
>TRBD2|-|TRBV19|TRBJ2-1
CASSLGSGGVNEQFF
TGTGCCAGCTCCCTTGGGAGCGGGGGGGTCAATGAGCAGTTCTTC
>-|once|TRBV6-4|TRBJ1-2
CASSDGPGNGYTF
TGTGCCAGCAGTGACGGCCCGGGGAATGGCTACACCTTC
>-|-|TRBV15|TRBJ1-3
CATSRGGRSSGNTIYF
TGTGCCACCAGCAGAGGGGGGCGTTCCTCTGGAAACACCATATATTTT
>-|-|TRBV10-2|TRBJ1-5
CASSTGSTAQHF
TGCGCCAGCAGTACCGGGTCGACGGCCCAGCATTTT
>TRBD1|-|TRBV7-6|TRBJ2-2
CASSSPGQGNGELFF
TGTGCCAGCAGCTCCCCGGGACAGGGTAACGGGGAGCTGTTTTTT
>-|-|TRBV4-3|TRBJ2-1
CASSQELGQGYNEQFF
TGCGCCAGCAGCCAAGAATTGGGGCAGGGGTACAATGAGCAGTTCTTC
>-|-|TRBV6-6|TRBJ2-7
CASSSNREPNPYEQYF
TGTGCCAGCAGTTCCAACCGGGAACCCAACCCCTACGAGCAGTACTTC
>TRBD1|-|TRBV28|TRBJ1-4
CASSFEGTGNEKLFF
TGTGCCAGCAGTTTCGAAGGGACAGGGAACGAAAAACTGTTTTTT